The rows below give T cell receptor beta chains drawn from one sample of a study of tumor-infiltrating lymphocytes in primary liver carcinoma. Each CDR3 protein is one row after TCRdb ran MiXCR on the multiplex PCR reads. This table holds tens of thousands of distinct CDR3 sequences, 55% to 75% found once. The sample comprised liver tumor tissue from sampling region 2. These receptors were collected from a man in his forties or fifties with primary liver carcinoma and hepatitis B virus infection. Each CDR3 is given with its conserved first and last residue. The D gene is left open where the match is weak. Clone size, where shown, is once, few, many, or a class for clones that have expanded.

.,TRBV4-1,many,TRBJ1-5,TGCGCCAGCAGCCCCGTTGAGAGGGTTGGTAATCAGCCCCAGCATTTT,CASSPVERVGNQPQHF
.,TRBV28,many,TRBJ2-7,TGTGCCAATATATGGCGGGGCTACGAGCAGTACTTC,CANIWRGYEQYF
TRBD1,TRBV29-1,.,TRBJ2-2,TGCAGCGCCTCGACAGGGGAGGCCGGGGAGCTGTTTTTT,CSASTGEAGELFF
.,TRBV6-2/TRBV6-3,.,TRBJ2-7,TGTGCCTGCAGTTACGAGATACCCTACGAGCAGCACTTC,CACSYEIPYEQHF
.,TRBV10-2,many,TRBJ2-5,TGCGCCACCGCAATGCTCCAGGGGAAGACCCAGTACTTC,CATAMLQGKTQYF
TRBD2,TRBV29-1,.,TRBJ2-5,TGCAGCGTTCGGACTAGTGGGAGTTGGGCAGAGATACAGTACTTC,CSVRTSGSWAEIQYF
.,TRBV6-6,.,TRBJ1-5,TGTGCCAGCAGTTACTCGGGAGGATATAGCAATCAGCCCCCATTT,CASSYSGGYSNQPPF
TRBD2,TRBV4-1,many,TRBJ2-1,TGCGCCAGCAGCCCTCTTAGCGGGATTCACAATGAGCAGTTCTTC,CASSPLSGIHNEQFF
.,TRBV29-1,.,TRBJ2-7,TGCAGCACTGAACAGACGACCTACGAGCAGTACTTC,CSTEQTTYEQYF
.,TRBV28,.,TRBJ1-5,TGTGCCAGCGGAAAAGGGGATGTCAATCAGCCCCACCATTTT,CASGKGDVNQPHHF
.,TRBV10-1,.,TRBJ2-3,TGTGCCAGCAGTGAGCAGGGGGGCAGGGATACGCAGTATTTT,CASSEQGGRDTQYF
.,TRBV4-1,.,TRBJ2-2,TGCGCCAGCAGCCAGGAAGCCTGGGAGCTGTTTTTT,CASSQEAWELFF
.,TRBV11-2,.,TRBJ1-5,TGTACCAGCAGCCTAGATAGCGGACAGCCCCAACATTTT,CTSSLDSGQPQHF
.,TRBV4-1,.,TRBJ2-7,TGCGCCAGCCGCCAAGATGAGGGCTGGAACTACGAGCAGTACTTC,CASRQDEGWNYEQYF
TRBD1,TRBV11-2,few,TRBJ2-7,TGTACCAGTAGCTCTCGGACAGGGGGCTACGGGCAGTACTTC,CTSSSRTGGYGQYF
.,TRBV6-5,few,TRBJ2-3,TGTGGCAGCAGTTACTCGAGGGGTATAGCAAATACGCAGTATTTT,CGSSYSRGIANTQYF
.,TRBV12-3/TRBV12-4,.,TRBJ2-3,TGTGACAGCAGTTCTGCGAGCGGACGCACAGATACGCAGTATTTT,CDSSSASGRTDTQYF
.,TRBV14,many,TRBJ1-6,TGTGCCAGCAGCCACTCAGGGGAAAATTCACCCCTCCACTTT,CASSHSGENSPLHF
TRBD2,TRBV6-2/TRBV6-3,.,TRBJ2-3,TGTGCCAGCCGTTCGGCACTAGCGAATACGCACTATTTT,CASRSALANTHYF
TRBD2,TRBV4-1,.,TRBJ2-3,TGCGCCAGCAGCCAGACCATTGTCCTAGCGGGATTCACTGATACGCAGTATTTT,CASSQTIVLAGFTDTQYF
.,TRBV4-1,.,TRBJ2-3,TGCGCCAGCAGCCAAGACAACGCGCCCGTGGCCCAGTATTTT,CASSQDNAPVAQYF
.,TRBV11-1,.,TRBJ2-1,TGTGCCAGCAGCACAGTCGGGACTGTCAAGTCTCCTATCTGGTATGAGCAGTTCTTC,CASSTVGTVKSPIWYEQFF
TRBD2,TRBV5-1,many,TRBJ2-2,TGCGCCAGCAGTCCTAGCGGGAGTGCGAACACCGGGGAGCTGTTTTTT,CASSPSGSANTGELFF
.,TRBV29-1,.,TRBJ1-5,TGCATCGTGGGAGCCGGGGGTTTCAATCAGCCCCAGCATTTT,CIVGAGGFNQPQHF
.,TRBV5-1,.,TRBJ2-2,TGCGCCAGCAGTATAACAGCGAACACCGGGGAGCTGTTTTTT,CASSITANTGELFF
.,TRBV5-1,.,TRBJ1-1,TGCGCCAGCAATTCCCAGAGAGAAACTGAAGCTTTCTTT,CASNSQRETEAFF
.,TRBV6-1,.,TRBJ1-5,TGTGTCGCAGGGGAGCTCACAGATACGCAGCATTTT,CVAGELTDTQHF
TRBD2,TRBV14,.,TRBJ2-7,TGTGCAAGCAACCAAGCGGGGGGGGGCTACGAGCAGTACTTC,CASNQAGGGYEQYF
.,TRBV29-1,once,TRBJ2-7,TGCAACGTGAACCTACAGGGTTCCTACGAGCAGTACTTC,CNVNLQGSYEQYF
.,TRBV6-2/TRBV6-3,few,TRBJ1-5,TGTGTCAGCGGTTATAGGCCAGGGGTTCGGCCCCAGCATTTT,CVSGYRPGVRPQHF
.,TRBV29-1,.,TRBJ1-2,TGCAGCGTTGATGAACTTCAATACGGGGCGACTGGCTATACCTTC,CSVDELQYGATGYTF
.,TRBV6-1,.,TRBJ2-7,TGTACCAGCAGTGTTGCCAGAGGTTTCTACGAGCAGTACTTC,CTSSVARGFYEQYF
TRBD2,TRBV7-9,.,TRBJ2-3,TGTGCCAGCAGCACCGACGACCTTTTAGAGGGAGGGCCAAGGACAGATACGCAGTATTTT,CASSTDDLLEGGPRTDTQYF
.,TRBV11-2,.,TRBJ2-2,TGTGCCAACAGTTTGACGGACACGGGGGAGCTGTTTTTT,CANSLTDTGELFF
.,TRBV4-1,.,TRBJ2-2,TGCGCCAGCAGCCAAGAGAATGGGACTCCAGGGAGGAACACCGGGGAGCTGTTTTTT,CASSQENGTPGRNTGELFF
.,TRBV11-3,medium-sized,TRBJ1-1,TGTGCCAGCAGCTTAGACAGGAACACTGAAGCTTTCTTT,CASSLDRNTEAFF
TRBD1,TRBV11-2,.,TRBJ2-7,TGTGCCAGCAGCGGACAGGGGGTTGTGCACGAGCAGTACTTC,CASSGQGVVHEQYF
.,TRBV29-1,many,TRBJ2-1,TGCAGCGTGAGATACGTACAGATGCAGTTCTTC,CSVRYVQMQFF
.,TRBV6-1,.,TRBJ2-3,TGTGCCAGCAGTGAAATAGGAGGACACTACACAGATACGCAGTATTTT,CASSEIGGHYTDTQYF
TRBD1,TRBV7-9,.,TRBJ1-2,TGTGCCAGCAGCTTAGGAGGCCTACAGGGGACAACTTACTATGACTACACCTTC,CASSLGGLQGTTYYDYTF
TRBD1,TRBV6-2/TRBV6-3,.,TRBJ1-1,TGCGACAGCAGACGAGCCGACAGGGGGGAGAACACTGAAGCTTTCTTT,CDSRRADRGENTEAFF
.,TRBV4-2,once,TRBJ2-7,TGTGCCAGCAGCCAAGGGGCAGGGACGGGCAGCTACGAGCAGTGCTTC,CASSQGAGTGSYEQCF
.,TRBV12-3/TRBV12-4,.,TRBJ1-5,TGTGCCAGCAGTTTTTGGCAAGCAAGTAATCAGCCCCAGCATTTT,CASSFWQASNQPQHF
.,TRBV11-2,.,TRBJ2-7,TGTGTCAGCAGCTTAAATAGCTGGGGGCTAGGCTACGAGCACTACTTC,CVSSLNSWGLGYEHYF
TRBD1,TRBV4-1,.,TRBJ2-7,TGCACCAGCAGTCGACCGGGACAGGGGGCTAGGGAGCAGTACTTC,CTSSRPGQGAREQYF
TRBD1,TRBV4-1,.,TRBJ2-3,TGCGCCAGCGGACACGGATCGGACAGGGACGCAGATACGCAGTATTTT,CASGHGSDRDADTQYF
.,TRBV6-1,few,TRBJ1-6,TGCGCCAGCAGTCAACAGTGGGGTGTGTCGAACCGACAAAGAAATTCACCCCTCCACTTT,CASSQQWGVSNRQRNSPLHF
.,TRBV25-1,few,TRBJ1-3,TGTGCCAGCTCCTATGCGCACACCATATATTTT,CASSYAHTIYF
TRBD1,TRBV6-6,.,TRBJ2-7,TGTGCCAGGAGTTACTCACGGGACAGGACCTACGAGCAGTACTTC,CARSYSRDRTYEQYF
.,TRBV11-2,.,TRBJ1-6,TGTGCCAGCAGCCCGGGCGGGTATAATTCACCCCTCCACTTT,CASSPGGYNSPLHF
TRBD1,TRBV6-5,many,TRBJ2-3,TGTGCCAGCAAAAGGACAGGGGGCACAGATACGCAGTATTTT,CASKRTGGTDTQYF